This TCR beta chain was obtained from a study of neoadjuvant anti-PD-1 for oral cavity cancer. For the study at large: Most patients had three to four biweekly doses of 3 mg/kg nivolumab before resection.

Germline V gene data show CDR1 as LGHNA and CDR2 as YNFKEQ. CDR3 length: 17 residues. V lost 0 bases, J lost 4 bases, and 19 bases lay in between. Comment on this clone: Its antigen is not identified.

General observations from the study: Higher pretreatment blood Treg/Th17 ratios correlated with higher pretreatment blood and lower post-treatment tumor TCRbeta clonality.

This table comes from immunoSEQ multiplex PCR, and its TCRdb copy is limited to in-frame clones, with some not included. The sample contains tens of thousands of clones, over 70% of which appear only once. The receptor was derived from a person aged 35 to 85 with oral cavity squamous cell carcinoma. The V gene is TRBV4-2, the J gene TRBJ2-7; perhaps TRBD2 as D (6 bases). The sequences come from PBMCs, collected before nivolumab (anti-PD-1) treatment. CDR3 in amino acids: CASSQDLGGTPFYEQYF. The DNA for the CDR3 is TGTGCCAGCAGCCAAGATCTTGGGGGGACCCCCTTTTACGAGCAGTACTTC.